The clone carrying this TCR beta chain has just a few counts. The antigen remains undetermined. CDR1 is SGHTA and CDR2 is FQGTGA in the germline V gene. Trimming took 5 bases from V and 4 from J; bases not matched to a gene: 8. The CDR3 loop spans 15 amino acids. Study results and limitations: The larger-cohort validation was restricted to a single TCR beta V-J rearrangement rather than whole repertoires. Tumor Treg TCRs overlapped most with tumor naive CD4+ cells.

Tregs were sorted as CD4+CD25+CD127-/low cells. Semi-nested PCR with Nested Universal Primer A followed constant-region reverse priming of full-length variable regions. TCRdb itself ran the 5' RACE reads through MiXCR, one entry per CDR3 protein. The table records roughly 30,000 distinct CDR3 sequences, over 20% of them present only once. The chain recombines TRBV7-3 with TRBJ2-1, with TRBD2 matching over 7 bases. Sequenced: tumor-infiltrating Tregs sorted from the breast tumor. The clonotype comes from a female donor with breast cancer. CDR3 residues: CASSHRSGGYNEQFF. For the CDR3, the DNA is TGTGCCAGCAGCCATAGGTCGGGAGGATACAATGAGCAGTTCTTC.